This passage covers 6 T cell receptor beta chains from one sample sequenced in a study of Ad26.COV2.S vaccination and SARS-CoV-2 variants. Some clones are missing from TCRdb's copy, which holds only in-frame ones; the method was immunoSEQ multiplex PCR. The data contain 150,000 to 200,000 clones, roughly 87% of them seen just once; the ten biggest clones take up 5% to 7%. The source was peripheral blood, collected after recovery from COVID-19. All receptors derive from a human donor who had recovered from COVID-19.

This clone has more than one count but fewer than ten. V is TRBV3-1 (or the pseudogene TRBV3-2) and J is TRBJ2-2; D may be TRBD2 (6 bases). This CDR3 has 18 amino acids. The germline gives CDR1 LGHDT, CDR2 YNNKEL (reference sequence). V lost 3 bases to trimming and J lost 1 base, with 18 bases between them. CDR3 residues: CASSHLGLADLNTGELFF. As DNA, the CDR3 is TGTGCCAGCAGCCATTTAGGCTTAGCGGACCTGAACACCGGGGAGCTGTTTTTT.

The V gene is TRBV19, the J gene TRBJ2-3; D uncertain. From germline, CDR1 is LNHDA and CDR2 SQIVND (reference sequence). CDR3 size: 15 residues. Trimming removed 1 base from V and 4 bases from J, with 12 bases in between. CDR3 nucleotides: TGTGCCAGTAGTATAGTGACACTTGGGGCAGATACGCAGTATTTT. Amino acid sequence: CASSIVTLGADTQYF.

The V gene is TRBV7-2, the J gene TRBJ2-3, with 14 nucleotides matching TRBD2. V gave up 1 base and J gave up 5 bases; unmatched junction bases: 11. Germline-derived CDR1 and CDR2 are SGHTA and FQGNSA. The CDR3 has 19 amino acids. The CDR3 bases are TGTGCCAGCAGCTTAGGGTCCGGGACTAGCGGGAGTGTAGTAGATACGCAGTATTTT. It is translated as CASSLGSGTSGSVVDTQYF.

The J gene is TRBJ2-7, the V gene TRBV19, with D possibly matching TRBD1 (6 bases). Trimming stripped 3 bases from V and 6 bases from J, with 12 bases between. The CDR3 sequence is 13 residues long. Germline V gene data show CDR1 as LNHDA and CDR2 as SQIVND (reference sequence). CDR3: CASSMSPRGEQYF. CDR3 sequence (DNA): TGTGCCAGTAGTATGAGCCCCAGGGGCGAGCAGTACTTC.

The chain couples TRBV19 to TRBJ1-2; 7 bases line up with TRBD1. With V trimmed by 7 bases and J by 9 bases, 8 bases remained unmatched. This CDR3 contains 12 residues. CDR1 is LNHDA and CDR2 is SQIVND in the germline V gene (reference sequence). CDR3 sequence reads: CASKGASTRYTF. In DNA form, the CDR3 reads TGTGCCAGTAAGGGGGCGTCAACGCGCTACACCTTC.

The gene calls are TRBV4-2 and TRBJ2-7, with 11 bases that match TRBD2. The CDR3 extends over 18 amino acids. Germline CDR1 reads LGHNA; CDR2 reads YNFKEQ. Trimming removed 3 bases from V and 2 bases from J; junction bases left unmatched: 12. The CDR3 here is CASSQNPFIAGGPYEQYF. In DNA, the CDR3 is TGTGCCAGCAGCCAGAACCCGTTCATAGCGGGGGGGCCCTACGAGCAGTACTTC.